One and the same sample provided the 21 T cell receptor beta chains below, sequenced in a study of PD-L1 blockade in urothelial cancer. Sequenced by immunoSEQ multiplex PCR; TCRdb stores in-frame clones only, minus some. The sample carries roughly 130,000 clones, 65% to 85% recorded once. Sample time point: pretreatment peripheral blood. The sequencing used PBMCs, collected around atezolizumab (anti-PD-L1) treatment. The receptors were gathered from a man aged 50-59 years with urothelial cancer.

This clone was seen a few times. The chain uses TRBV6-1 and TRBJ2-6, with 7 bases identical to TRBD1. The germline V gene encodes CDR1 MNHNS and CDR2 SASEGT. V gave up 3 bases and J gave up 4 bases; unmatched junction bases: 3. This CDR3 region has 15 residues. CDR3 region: CASSDPGQGANVLTF. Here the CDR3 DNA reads TGTGCCAGCAGTGATCCGGGACAGGGGGCCAACGTCCTGACTTTC.

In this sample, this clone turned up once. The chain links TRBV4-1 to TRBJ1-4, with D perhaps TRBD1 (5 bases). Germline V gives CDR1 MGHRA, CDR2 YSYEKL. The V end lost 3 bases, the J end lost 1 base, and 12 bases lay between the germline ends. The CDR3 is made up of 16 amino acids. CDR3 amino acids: CASSQVWGVTNEKLFF. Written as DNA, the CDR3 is TGCGCCAGCAGCCAGGTTTGGGGGGTAACTAATGAAAAACTGTTTTTT.

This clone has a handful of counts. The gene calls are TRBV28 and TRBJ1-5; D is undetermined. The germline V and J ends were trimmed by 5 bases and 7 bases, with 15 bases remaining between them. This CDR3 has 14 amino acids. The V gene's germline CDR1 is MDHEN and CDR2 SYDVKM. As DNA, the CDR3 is TGTGCCAGCAGTGACCAACCCTCCGGGCAGCCCCAGCATTTT. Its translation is CASSDQPSGQPQHF.

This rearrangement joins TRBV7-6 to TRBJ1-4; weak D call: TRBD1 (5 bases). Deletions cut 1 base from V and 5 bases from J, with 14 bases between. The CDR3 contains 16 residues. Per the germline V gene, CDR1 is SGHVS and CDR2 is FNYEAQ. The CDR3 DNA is TGTGCCAGCAGCTTAGACCCACAGGATTTAAATGAAAAACTGTTTTTT. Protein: CASSLDPQDLNEKLFF.

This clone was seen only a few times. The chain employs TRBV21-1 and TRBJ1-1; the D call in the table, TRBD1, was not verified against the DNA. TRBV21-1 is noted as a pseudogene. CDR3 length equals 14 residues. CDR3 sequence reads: CASSIRPGNTEAFF. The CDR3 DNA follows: TGTGCCAGCAGCATTCGACCAGGGAACACTGAAGCTTTCTTT.

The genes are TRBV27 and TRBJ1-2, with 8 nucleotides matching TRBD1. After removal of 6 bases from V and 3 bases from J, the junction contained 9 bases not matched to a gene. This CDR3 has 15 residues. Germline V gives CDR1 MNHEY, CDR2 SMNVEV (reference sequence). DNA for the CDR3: TGTGCCAGCAGCCGAAAAGCGACAGGGGACTATGGCTACACCTTC. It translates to CASSRKATGDYGYTF.

The CDR3 nucleotides read TGTGCCAGCAGCTTTAGCGGGCTTCCGGGCTACGAGCAGTACTTC. Translated, it gives CASSFSGLPGYEQYF. The rearrangement joins TRBV11-2 to TRBJ2-7; 7 bases match TRBD2. Germline V gives CDR1 SGHAT, CDR2 FQNNGV. CDR3 length equals 15 residues. V was clipped by 3 bases and J by 3 bases; unmatched bases: 8.

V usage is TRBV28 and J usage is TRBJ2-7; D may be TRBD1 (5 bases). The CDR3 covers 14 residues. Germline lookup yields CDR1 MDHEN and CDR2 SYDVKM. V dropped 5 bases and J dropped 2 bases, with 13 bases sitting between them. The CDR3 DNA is TGTGCCAGCAGTCCGTTCGACAGAGCCTACGAGCAGTACTTC. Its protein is CASSPFDRAYEQYF.

The CDR3 loop reads CASSFRAGGETQYF. The CDR3 DNA reads as TGTGCCAGCAGCTTCAGGGCCGGGGGAGAGACCCAGTACTTC. The V gene is TRBV5-4, the J gene TRBJ2-5; TRBD2 might be the D (6 bases). Germline V gene data show CDR1 as SGHNT and CDR2 as YYREEE (reference sequence). The CDR3 covers 14 residues. V lost 2 bases, J lost 4 bases, and 12 bases lay in between.

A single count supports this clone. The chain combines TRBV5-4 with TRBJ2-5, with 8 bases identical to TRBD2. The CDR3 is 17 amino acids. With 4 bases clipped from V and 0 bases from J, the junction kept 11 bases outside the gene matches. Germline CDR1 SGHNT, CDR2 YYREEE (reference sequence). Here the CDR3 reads CASSRGGGSPNQETQYF. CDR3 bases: TGTGCCAGCAGCCGGGGGGGTGGGTCACCCAACCAAGAGACCCAGTACTTC.

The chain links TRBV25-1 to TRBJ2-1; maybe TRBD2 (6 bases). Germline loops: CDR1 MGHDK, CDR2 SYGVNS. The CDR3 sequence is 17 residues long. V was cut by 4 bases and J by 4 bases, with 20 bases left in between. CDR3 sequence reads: CASSVRGYGGAYNEQFF. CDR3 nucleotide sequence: TGTGCCAGCAGTGTACGGGGGTACGGCGGAGCTTACAATGAGCAGTTCTTC.

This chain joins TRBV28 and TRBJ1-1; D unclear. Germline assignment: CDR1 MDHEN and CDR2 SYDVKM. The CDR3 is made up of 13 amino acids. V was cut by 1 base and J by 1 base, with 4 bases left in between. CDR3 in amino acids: CASSLFKNTEAFF. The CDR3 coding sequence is TGTGCCAGCAGTTTATTTAAGAACACTGAAGCTTTCTTT.

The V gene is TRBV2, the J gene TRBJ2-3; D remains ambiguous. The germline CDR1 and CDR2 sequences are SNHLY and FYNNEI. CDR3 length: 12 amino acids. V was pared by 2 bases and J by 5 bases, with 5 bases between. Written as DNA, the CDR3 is TGTGCCAGCAGTGAATCCCTAGATACGCAGTATTTT. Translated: CASSESLDTQYF.

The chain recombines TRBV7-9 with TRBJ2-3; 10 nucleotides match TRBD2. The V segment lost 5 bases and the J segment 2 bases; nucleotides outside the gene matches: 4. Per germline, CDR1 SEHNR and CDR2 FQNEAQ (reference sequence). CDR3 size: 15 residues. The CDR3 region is CASSQAGGFTDTQYF. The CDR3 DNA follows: TGTGCCAGCAGCCAAGCGGGGGGGTTCACAGATACGCAGTATTTT. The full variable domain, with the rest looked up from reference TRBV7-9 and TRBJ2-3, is DTGVSQNPRHKITKRGQNVTFRCDPISEHNRLYWYRQTLGQGPEFLTYFQNEAQLEKSRLLSDRFSAERPKGSFSTLEIQRTEQGDSAMYLCASSQAGGFTDTQYFGPGTRLTVL.

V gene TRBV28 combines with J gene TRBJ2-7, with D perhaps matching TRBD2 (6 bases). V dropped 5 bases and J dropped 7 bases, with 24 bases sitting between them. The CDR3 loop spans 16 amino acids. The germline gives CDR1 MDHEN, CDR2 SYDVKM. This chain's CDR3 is CASSPTRDSLRWEQYF. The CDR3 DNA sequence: TGTGCCAGCAGTCCAACCCGGGACTCCCTTAGGTGGGAGCAGTACTTC.

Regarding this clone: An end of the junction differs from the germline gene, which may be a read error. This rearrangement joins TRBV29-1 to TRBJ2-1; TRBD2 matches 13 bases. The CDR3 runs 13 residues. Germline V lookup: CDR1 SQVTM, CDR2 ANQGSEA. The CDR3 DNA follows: TGCAGCGATGAACTAGCGGGAGGGGGTGAGCAGTTCTTC. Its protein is CSDELAGGGEQFF.

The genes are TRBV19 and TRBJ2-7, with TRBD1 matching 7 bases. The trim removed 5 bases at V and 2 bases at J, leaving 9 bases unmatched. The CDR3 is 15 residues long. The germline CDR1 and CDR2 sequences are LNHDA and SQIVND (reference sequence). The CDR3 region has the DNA TGTGCCAGTAGTCCGACAGGGTTTGTAACCTACGAGCAGTACTTC. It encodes CASSPTGFVTYEQYF.

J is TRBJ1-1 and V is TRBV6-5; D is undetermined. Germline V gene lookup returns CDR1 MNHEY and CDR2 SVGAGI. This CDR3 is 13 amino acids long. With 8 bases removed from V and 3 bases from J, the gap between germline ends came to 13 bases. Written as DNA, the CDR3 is TGTGCCAGCTTCGGGGTTTTAGACACTGAAGCTTTCTTT. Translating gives CASFGVLDTEAFF.

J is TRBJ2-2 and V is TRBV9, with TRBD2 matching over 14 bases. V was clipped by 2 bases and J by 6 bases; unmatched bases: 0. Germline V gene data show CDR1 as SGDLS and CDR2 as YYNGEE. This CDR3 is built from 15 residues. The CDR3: CASSVGLAGAGELFF. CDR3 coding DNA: TGTGCCAGCAGCGTGGGACTAGCGGGAGCCGGGGAGCTGTTTTTT.

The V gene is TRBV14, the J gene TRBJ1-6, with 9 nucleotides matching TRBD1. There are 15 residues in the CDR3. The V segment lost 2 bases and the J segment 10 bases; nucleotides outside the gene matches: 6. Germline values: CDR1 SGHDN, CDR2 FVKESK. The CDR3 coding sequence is TGTGCCAGCAGCCAATGGACAGGGGTTGAGTCACCCCTCCACTTT. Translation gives CASSQWTGVESPLHF.

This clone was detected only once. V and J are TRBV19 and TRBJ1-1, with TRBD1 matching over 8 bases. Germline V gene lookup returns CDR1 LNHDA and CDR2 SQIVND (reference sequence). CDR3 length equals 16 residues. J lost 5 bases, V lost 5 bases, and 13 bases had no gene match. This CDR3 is CASSPRTGTLRTEAFF. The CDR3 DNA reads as TGTGCCAGTAGTCCGCGGACAGGGACGTTGAGGACTGAAGCTTTCTTT.